This is a list of T cell receptor beta chains from one sample in a study of blood T cell repertoires in COVID-19. Assay: immunoSEQ multiplex PCR; the TCRdb copy retains only in-frame clones and omits some. The sample includes more than 200,000 clones, about nine tenths seen only once; the top ten take around 1.6%. The material sequenced was peripheral blood. These receptors came from a man aged 70 or older with acute or convalescent COVID-19. The CDR3 runs from the conserved cysteine through the conserved F or W. A D gene is named only where the DNA matches it firmly. Clone size, where shown, is once, few, many, or a class for clones that have expanded.

-,TRBJ2-3,TRBD2,TRBV4-2,CASSQATLAGGGTDTQYF,TGTGCCAGCAGCCAAGCGACCCTAGCGGGAGGGGGCACAGATACGCAGTATTTT
-,TRBJ2-7,-,TRBV18,CASSPQGAARPPYEQYF,TGTGCCAGCTCACCACAAGGGGCAGCCAGACCCCCCTACGAGCAGTACTTC
-,TRBJ1-1,-,TRBV25-1,CASSGRRGSTEAFF,TGTGCCAGCAGTGGCCGGAGGGGAAGCACTGAAGCTTTCTTT
-,TRBJ2-7,TRBD2,TRBV2,CASSTGTSGSSYEQYF,TGTGCCAGCAGCACCGGGACTAGCGGGAGTTCCTACGAGCAGTACTTC
-,TRBJ2-4,TRBD1,TRBV10-3,CAISGQGAGNIQYF,TGTGCCATCAGTGGACAGGGGGCCGGAAACATTCAGTACTTC
-,TRBJ2-7,-,TRBV2,CASSTGFTYEQYF,TGTGCCAGCAGTACAGGGTTCACCTACGAGCAGTACTTC
-,TRBJ2-7,TRBD2,TRBV5-6,CASSLGSGRGYEQYF,TGTGCCAGCAGCTTGGGAAGCGGGAGAGGGTACGAGCAGTACTTC
-,TRBJ2-1,TRBD2,TRBV29-1,CSAGRADNEQFF,TGCAGCGCCGGGAGGGCCGACAATGAGCAGTTCTTC
-,TRBJ2-3,-,TRBV14,CASSQDAQPTDTQYF,TGTGCCAGCAGCCAAGATGCACAGCCCACAGATACGCAGTATTTT
-,TRBJ1-6,-,TRBV6-5,CASSFDRTNSPLHF,TGTGCCAGCAGTTTCGACAGGACTAATTCACCCCTCCACTTT
-,TRBJ1-2,-,TRBV2,CAIRTEGYGYTF,TGTGCCATTCGGACGGAGGGATATGGCTACACCTTC
-,TRBJ1-1,-,TRBV25-1,CASSGPNTEAFF,TGTGCCAGCAGTGGTCCAAACACTGAAGCTTTCTTT
-,TRBJ1-1,TRBD1,TRBV18,CASSPQGAGTEAFF,TGTGCCAGCTCACCACAGGGGGCTGGCACTGAAGCTTTCTTT
-,TRBJ1-6,-,TRBV5-4,CASSPGTFNNSPLHF,TGTGCCAGCAGCCCCGGGACTTTCAATAATTCACCCCTCCACTTT
once,TRBJ1-2,-,TRBV3-1/TRBV3-2,CASSQDPGYGYTF,TGTGCCAGCAGCCAAGACCCGGGTTATGGCTACACCTTC
-,TRBJ2-2,TRBD1,TRBV3-1/TRBV3-2,CASSASPGQGLHTGELFF,TGTGCCAGCAGCGCATCTCCGGGACAGGGGCTTCACACCGGGGAGCTGTTTTTT
-,TRBJ1-3,-,TRBV7-2,CASSTVFSGNTIYF,TGTGCCAGCAGTACAGTCTTCTCTGGAAACACCATATATTTT
-,TRBJ2-5,TRBD2,TRBV4-1,CASSQAVAGGTETQYF,TGCGCCAGCAGCCAAGCGGTAGCGGGAGGGACAGAGACCCAGTACTTC
-,TRBJ2-2,-,TRBV6-5,CASKKPGANTGELFF,TGTGCCAGCAAGAAACCAGGGGCGAACACCGGGGAGCTGTTTTTT
-,TRBJ2-5,TRBD1,TRBV15,CAIKDRVQETQYF,TGTGCCATAAAAGACAGGGTCCAAGAGACCCAGTACTTC
-,TRBJ1-1,-,TRBV19,CASTPDRNTEAFF,TGTGCCAGTACCCCGGACAGGAACACTGAAGCTTTCTTT
once,TRBJ2-3,-,TRBV2,CASSERSGSWSKGSTDTQYF,TGTGCCAGCAGTGAAAGATCCGGGAGCTGGTCAAAAGGGAGCACAGATACGCAGTATTTT
-,TRBJ1-2,-,TRBV6-2/TRBV6-3,CASSYPLGGGYTF,TGTGCCAGCAGTTACCCCCTAGGGGGTGGCTACACCTTC
once,TRBJ1-4,TRBD1,TRBV7-9,CASSLGQNEKLFF,TGTGCCAGCAGCTTGGGACAGAATGAAAAACTGTTTTTT
-,TRBJ2-7,-,TRBV30,CAWSVGRIYEQYF,TGTGCCTGGAGTGTCGGGAGAATTTACGAGCAGTACTTC
-,TRBJ2-7,TRBD2,TRBV19,CASSPQTSGSNEQYF,TGTGCCAGTAGTCCCCAGACTAGCGGGAGTAACGAGCAGTACTTC
-,TRBJ1-2,-,TRBV15,CATSRASVSNYGYTF,TGTGCCACCAGCAGAGCCTCAGTCAGTAACTATGGCTACACCTTC
-,TRBJ2-3,-,TRBV5-1,CASTSWTASTDTQYF,TGCGCCAGCACCTCATGGACAGCTAGCACAGATACGCAGTATTTT
-,TRBJ1-2,TRBD1,TRBV7-9,CASPQEDRPPNYGYTF,TGTGCCAGCCCTCAAGAGGACAGGCCCCCTAACTATGGCTACACCTTC
-,TRBJ1-2,TRBD1,TRBV12-3/TRBV12-4,CASSFGQGGYTF,TGTGCCAGCAGTTTTGGACAGGGTGGCTACACCTTC
-,TRBJ1-4,-,TRBV9,CASSPGPREKLFF,TGTGCCAGCAGCCCCGGCCCTAGGGAAAAACTGTTTTTT
-,TRBJ1-1,-,TRBV24-1,CATSDSRKGDTEAFF,TGTGCCACCAGTGATTCAAGGAAGGGGGACACTGAAGCTTTCTTT
-,TRBJ2-7,TRBD2,TRBV6-4,CASPISSGRVSYEQYF,TGTGCCAGCCCGATATCTAGCGGGAGGGTTTCCTACGAGCAGTACTTC
-,TRBJ2-1,TRBD2,TRBV30,CAWNPSGSSYNEQFF,TGTGCCTGGAACCCCAGCGGGAGCTCCTACAATGAGCAGTTCTTC
-,TRBJ1-1,-,TRBV21-1,CASSKVVAENTEAFF,TGTGCCAGCAGCAAAGTTGTCGCAGAGAACACTGAAGCTTTCTTT
once,TRBJ2-2,TRBD2,TRBV7-3,CASSQGLAGPGELFF,TGTGCCAGCAGCCAGGGACTAGCGGGACCCGGGGAGCTGTTTTTT
-,TRBJ1-5,-,TRBV5-1,CASSRGDGGQPQHF,TGCGCCAGCAGCCGGGGAGACGGGGGGCAGCCCCAGCATTTT
-,TRBJ2-1,TRBD2,TRBV30,CAWSGLATSGYNEQFF,TGTGCCTGGAGTGGTTTGGCGACTAGCGGATACAATGAGCAGTTCTTC
-,TRBJ2-3,TRBD1,TRBV7-2,CASSFGQGMSTDTQYF,TGTGCCAGCAGCTTTGGACAGGGGATGAGCACAGATACGCAGTATTTT
once,TRBJ2-5,TRBD1,TRBV5-1,CASSLGTGGKTQYF,TGCGCCAGCAGCTTGGGGACAGGGGGCAAGACCCAGTACTTC
once,TRBJ2-3,TRBD2,TRBV5-6,CASSLVTSGERGAQYF,TGTGCCAGCAGCTTGGTGACTAGCGGGGAGCGGGGGGCGCAGTATTTT
-,TRBJ1-1,-,TRBV19,CASSILQGRYTMNTEAFF,TGTGCCAGTAGTATTTTACAGGGAAGATATACCATGAACACTGAAGCTTTCTTT
-,TRBJ2-3,-,TRBV2,CASSEQGQGDTQYF,TGTGCCAGCAGTGAACAGGGGCAGGGAGATACGCAGTATTTT
-,TRBJ1-4,-,TRBV20-1,CSASQGSGKLFF,TGCAGTGCTAGTCAGGGTTCAGGAAAACTGTTTTTT
-,TRBJ2-5,TRBD2,TRBV2,CASSGGETQYF,TGTGCCAGCAGCGGGGGGGAGACCCAGTACTTC
few,TRBJ2-1,TRBD1,TRBV5-6,CASSFDRGESYNEQFF,TGTGCCAGCAGCTTTGACAGGGGAGAGTCCTACAATGAGCAGTTCTTC
-,TRBJ2-7,TRBD1,TRBV9,CASSPYRGSYEQYF,TGTGCCAGCAGCCCATACAGGGGCTCCTACGAGCAGTACTTC
-,TRBJ2-5,TRBD2,TRBV9,CASSVSGGRTQYF,TGTGCCAGCAGCGTATCGGGGGGTAGGACCCAGTACTTC
-,TRBJ1-5,-,TRBV6-5,CASSYHRDTNQPQHF,TGTGCCAGCAGTTACCACCGGGACACAAATCAGCCCCAGCATTTT
-,TRBJ2-2,-,TRBV5-8,CASSLGTGSNTGELFF,TGTGCCAGCAGCTTGGGGACTGGGTCGAACACCGGGGAGCTGTTTTTT
-,TRBJ2-2,TRBD1,TRBV28,CASSSGTANTGELFF,TGTGCCAGCAGTTCCGGGACAGCGAACACCGGGGAGCTGTTTTTT
-,TRBJ1-5,-,TRBV21-1,CASNSQGRPNLNQPQHF,TGTGCCAGCAACTCCCAAGGGAGGCCAAACCTCAATCAGCCCCAGCATTTT
-,TRBJ1-3,-,TRBV3-1/TRBV3-2,CASSQEIRSGNTIYF,TGTGCCAGCAGCCAAGAAATTCGCTCTGGAAACACCATATATTTT
-,TRBJ1-5,TRBD1,TRBV6-2/TRBV6-3,CASSSTGGGSNQPQHF,TGTGCCAGCAGTTCCACAGGGGGCGGAAGCAATCAGCCCCAGCATTTT
-,TRBJ2-6,-,TRBV6-5,CASTRGVGANVLTF,TGTGCCAGCACCAGGGGGGTAGGGGCCAACGTCCTGACTTTC
-,TRBJ2-5,-,TRBV3-1/TRBV3-2,CASSIRGAGGETQYF,TGTGCCAGCAGCATACGGGGGGCAGGCGGAGAGACCCAGTACTTC
-,TRBJ1-2,TRBD1,TRBV7-2,CASSSPGTGVYGYTF,TGTGCCAGCAGCTCTCCCGGGACAGGCGTCTATGGCTACACCTTC
once,TRBJ2-1,TRBD2,TRBV6-5,CASSYEGGRWDEQFF,TGTGCCAGCAGTTACGAAGGCGGGAGGTGGGATGAGCAGTTCTTC
-,TRBJ2-7,-,TRBV7-2,CASSLEGGFRYEQYF,TGTGCCAGCAGCTTAGAGGGAGGTTTCCGGTACGAGCAGTACTTC